Given below is one T cell receptor (beta chain) in context. This record comes from a study of blood T cell repertoires in COVID-19. Germline CDR1 MNHEY, CDR2 SMNVEV (reference sequence). The CDR3 contains 17 residues. The V end lost 8 bases, the J end lost 7 bases, and 29 bases lay between the germline ends. Generated by immunoSEQ multiplex PCR, the TCRdb table keeps only in-frame clones and is missing some. In the table there are hundreds of thousands of clones, about nine tenths of which are singletons. This chain uses TRBV27 with TRBJ1-2, with D possibly TRBD1 on 5 matching bases. Source material: peripheral blood. This TCR came from a woman in her 70s with COVID-19, enrolled during active disease. The CDR3 DNA reads TGTGCCAGCTACGCCCCCCAGAGTATCCAGGGCGGCTCTGGCTACACCTTC. It encodes CASYAPQSIQGGSGYTF.